The TCR beta chain described here comes from a study of shared clonotypes between healthy human individuals. As concerns this clone: The antigen remains unidentified. The sample contains more than one DNA sequence encoding this CDR3.

TCRdb keeps only in-frame clones here, not all; method: immunoSEQ multiplex PCR. The sample carries roughly 2.5 million clones, more than 90% recorded once. The study, taken as a whole, reports: Larger richness was generally estimated for naive than memory subsets.

Per the germline V gene, CDR1 is MNHNS and CDR2 is SASEGT. V shed 0 bases and J shed 7 bases, with 10 bases lying between them. This CDR3 contains 14 residues. This TCR was recovered from a man younger than 35 in good health. V gene TRBV6-1 combines with J gene TRBJ1-5; a weak D match, TRBD1 (5 bases). The material sequenced was naive CD4+ T cells sorted from blood. Subset defined: CD45RA+ positively selected. In DNA, the CDR3 is TGTGCCAGCAGTGAAGCAGGGGTTAGCCAGCCCCAGCATTTT. Translating it yields CASSEAGVSQPQHF.